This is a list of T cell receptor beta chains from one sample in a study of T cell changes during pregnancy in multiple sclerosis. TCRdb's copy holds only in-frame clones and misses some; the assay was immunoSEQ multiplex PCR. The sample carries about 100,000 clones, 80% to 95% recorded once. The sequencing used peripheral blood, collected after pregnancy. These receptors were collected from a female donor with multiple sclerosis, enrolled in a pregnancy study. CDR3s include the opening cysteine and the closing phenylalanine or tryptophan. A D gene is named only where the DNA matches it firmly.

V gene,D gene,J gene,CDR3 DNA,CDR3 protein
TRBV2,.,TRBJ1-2,TGTGCCAGCAGTCGGACAGACAACTATGGCTACACCTTC,CASSRTDNYGYTF
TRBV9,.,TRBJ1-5,TGTGCCAGCAGCGTAGGATGGGGGGACTGGAGCAATCAGCCCCAGCATTTT,CASSVGWGDWSNQPQHF
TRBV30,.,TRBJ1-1,TGTGCCTGGACCCCTCAGGGGATGAACACTGAAGCTTTCTTT,CAWTPQGMNTEAFF
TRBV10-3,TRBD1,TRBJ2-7,TGTGCCATCAGTACGGGACAGGGCGCTCGGAGCTACGAGCAGTACTTC,CAISTGQGARSYEQYF
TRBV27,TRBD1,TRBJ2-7,TGTGCCAGCAGGGGGGACAGGGCCTACGAGCAGTACTTC,CASRGDRAYEQYF
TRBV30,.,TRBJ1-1,TGTGCCTGGAGCCCCGTTTTTCGGGAGAACACTGAAGCTTTCTTT,CAWSPVFRENTEAFF
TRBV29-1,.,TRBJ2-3,TGCAGCGTTGAGTCACAAGCAGATACGCAGTATTTT,CSVESQADTQYF
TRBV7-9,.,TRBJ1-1,TGTGCCAGCAGCTTAGAGGGGTTGAAAGCTTTCTTT,CASSLEGLKAFF
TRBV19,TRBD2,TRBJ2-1,TGTGCCAGTAGTATAGAAGGACTAGCGGGAGGGATAAATGAGCAGTTCTTC,CASSIEGLAGGINEQFF
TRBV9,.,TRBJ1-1,TGTGCCAGCAGCGTAGCTACGAACACTGAAGCTTTCTTT,CASSVATNTEAFF
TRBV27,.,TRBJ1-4,TGTGCCAGCAGTTTATTCTATGGTAAAGAAAAACTGTTTTTT,CASSLFYGKEKLFF
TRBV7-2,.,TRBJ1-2,TGTGCCAGCAGCCCTCCGGGGATTGGGTATGGCTACACCTTC,CASSPPGIGYGYTF